The 15 T cell receptor beta chains below were found in one sample sequenced in a study of shared clonotypes between healthy human individuals. TCRdb's copy holds only in-frame clones and misses some; the assay was immunoSEQ multiplex PCR. Here the sample spans about 770,000 clones, around 70% being singletons. What was sequenced was memory CD4+ T cells sorted from blood. Specified subset: CD45RA-negative fraction. The receptors shown here come from a woman aged 25 to 45 in good health.

This clone has only one observation. The chain uses TRBV5-1 and TRBJ2-5; 8 bases match TRBD1. Trimming at V came to 0 bases and at J to 2 bases, leaving 3 bases not matched to a gene. Germline lookup yields CDR1 SGHRS and CDR2 YFSETQ. This CDR3 spans 15 amino acids. The DNA for the CDR3 is TGCGCCAGCAGCTTGGGACAGGGGTCTCAAGAGACCCAGTACTTC. Translated: CASSLGQGSQETQYF. Full variable domain (rest looked up from reference TRBV5-1 and TRBJ2-5): KAGVTQTPRYLIKTRGQQVTLSCSPISGHRSVSWYQQTPGQGLQFLFEYFSETQRNKGNFPGRFSGRQFSNSRSEMNVSTLELGDSALYLCASSLGQGSQETQYFGPGTRLLVL.

This clone was detected many times. The chain links TRBV2 to TRBJ1-4; tentatively, D is TRBD1 (5 bases). Trimming stripped 4 bases from V and 2 bases from J, with 14 bases between. This CDR3 spans 16 amino acids. Germline loops: CDR1 SNHLY, CDR2 FYNNEI. CDR3 sequence: CASSGATVGTNEKLFF. DNA for the CDR3: TGTGCCAGCAGTGGCGCGACAGTGGGCACTAATGAAAAACTGTTTTTT.

The chain carries TRBV30 and TRBJ2-2; D might be TRBD2 (6 bases). The V and J ends lost 8 bases and 2 bases respectively, with 12 bases between them. Germline V gene data show CDR1 as GTSNPN and CDR2 as SVGIG (reference sequence). CDR3 length equals 13 residues. The CDR3 reads CAGMDYNTGELFF. The CDR3 DNA is TGTGCCGGGATGGACTACAACACCGGGGAGCTGTTTTTT. Based on the CDR3 plus reference TRBV30 and TRBJ2-2, the full variable domain is SQTIHQWPATLVQPVGSPLSLECTVEGTSNPNLYWYRQAAGRGLQLLFYSVGIGQISSEVPQNLSASRPQDRQFILSSKKLLLSDSGFYLCAGMDYNTGELFFGEGSRLTVL.

J is TRBJ1-3 and V is TRBV28; D unresolved. The germline V and J ends were trimmed by 4 bases and 0 bases, with 10 bases remaining between them. This CDR3 is 15 amino acids long. CDR1 MDHEN and CDR2 SYDVKM come from the germline V gene. CDR3 amino acids: CASSSPTRSGNTIYF. The DNA for the CDR3 is TGTGCCAGCAGTTCCCCGACCCGCTCTGGAAACACCATATATTTT.

This clone was seen only a few times. DNA of the CDR3: TGTGCCAGTAGTATGCGCCAGACGAACACTGAAGCTTTCTTT. Translated, it gives CASSMRQTNTEAFF. V and J are TRBV19 and TRBJ1-1; no firm D call. V lost 3 bases and J 1 base, leaving 9 bases between the germline ends. CDR3 size: 14 residues. Germline loops: CDR1 LNHDA, CDR2 SQIVND (reference sequence).

J is TRBJ2-5 and V is TRBV5-1, with D possibly TRBD2 on 6 matching bases. In germline, CDR1 is SGHRS, CDR2 YFSETQ. The CDR3 totals 15 residues. The V and J ends lost 0 bases and 5 bases respectively, with 14 bases between them. CDR3 amino acids: CASSLEVGGSETQYF. The CDR3 DNA reads as TGCGCCAGCAGCTTGGAGGTGGGAGGATCGGAGACCCAGTACTTC.

This chain connects TRBV18 to TRBJ2-7; perhaps TRBD1 as D (6 bases). This CDR3 contains 15 residues. Trimming removed 0 bases at V and 4 bases at J, with 13 bases between. The germline V gene encodes CDR1 KGHSH and CDR2 LQKENI. Here the CDR3 reads CASSPPGRGEYEQYF. Written as DNA, the CDR3 is TGTGCCAGCTCACCACCGGGCAGGGGTGAGTACGAGCAGTACTTC. The variable domain in full, completed from reference TRBV18 and TRBJ2-7, reads NAGVMQNPRHLVRRRGQEARLRCSPMKGHSHVYWYRQLPEEGLKFMVYLQKENIIDESGMPKERFSAEFPKEGPSILRIQQVVRGDSAAYFCASSPPGRGEYEQYFGPGTRLTVT.

V usage is TRBV30 and J usage is TRBJ2-1; no reliable D call. V was cut by 2 bases and J by 16 bases, with 24 bases left in between. Per germline, CDR1 GTSNPN and CDR2 SVGIG (reference sequence). The CDR3 loop spans 14 amino acids. CDR3 nucleotides: TGTGCCTGGAGTCAGGTACCCTCTTCTTATAAGTTCTTCTTC. It yields the protein CAWSQVPSSYKFFF. The full variable domain, rest sourced from reference TRBV30 and TRBJ2-1, is SQTIHQWPATLVQPVGSPLSLECTVEGTSNPNLYWYRQAAGRGLQLLFYSVGIGQISSEVPQNLSASRPQDRQFILSSKKLLLSDSGFYLCAWSQVPSSYKFFFGPGTRLTVL.

The gene calls are TRBV7-3 and TRBJ1-1; no clear D. Germline CDR1 reads SGHTA; CDR2 reads FQGTGA. The CDR3 runs to 13 residues. Trimming took 3 bases from V and 2 from J, leaving 7 bases between them. The CDR3 region is CASSFTANTEAFF. DNA for the CDR3: TGTGCCAGCAGCTTCACAGCTAACACTGAAGCTTTCTTT. Supplemented by reference TRBV7-3 and TRBJ1-1, the full variable domain reads GAGVSQTPSNKVTEKGKYVELRCDPISGHTALYWYRQSLGQGPEFLIYFQGTGAADDSGLPNDRFFAVRPEGSVSTLKIQRTERGDSAVYLCASSFTANTEAFFGQGTRLTVV.

This rearrangement joins TRBV7-8 to TRBJ2-3; D is ambiguous. Per the germline V gene, CDR1 is SGHVS and CDR2 is FQNEAQ. Trimming left V 8 bases short and J 6 bases short, with 15 bases between. CDR3 length equals 13 residues. The CDR3 bases are TGTGCCAGCCTAAGCACACGACTCGATACGCAGTATTTT. Translation: CASLSTRLDTQYF.

The rearrangement links TRBV2 to TRBJ2-2; a weak D match, TRBD2 (6 bases). CDR3 length: 16 residues. Germline CDR1 is SNHLY and CDR2 is FYNNEI. The V and J ends lost 6 bases and 5 bases respectively, with 19 bases between them. The CDR3 DNA reads TGTGCCAGCAGCATAAGGAGGGAAAGGTTTACCGGGGAGCTGTTTTTT. Translating it yields CASSIRRERFTGELFF.

The CDR3 loop is CASSVGNSYNEQFF. CDR3 DNA: TGCGCCAGCAGCGTAGGGAACTCCTACAATGAGCAGTTCTTC. The chain carries TRBV5-1 and TRBJ2-1; D not resolved. The CDR3 extends over 14 amino acids. Per the germline V gene, CDR1 is SGHRS and CDR2 is YFSETQ. The V end lost 4 bases, the J end lost 0 bases, and 8 bases lay between the germline ends.

This clone was detected a few times. This sequence joins TRBV21-1 and TRBJ2-1; whether TRBD1, the table's D call, matches the DNA was not checked. TRBV21-1 is given as a pseudogene. The CDR3 is 17 amino acids. CDR3 amino acids: CASSQSQGGDTYNEQFF. For the CDR3, the DNA is TGTGCCAGCAGCCAATCCCAGGGTGGAGACACCTACAATGAGCAGTTCTTC.

The genes are TRBV27 and TRBJ1-5, with no clear D. This CDR3 is built from 13 residues. Per germline, CDR1 MNHEY and CDR2 SMNVEV (reference sequence). Trimming took 10 bases from V and 4 from J, leaving 14 bases between them. The CDR3 here is CATRRGPNQPQHF. The CDR3 DNA sequence: TGTGCCACCCGAAGAGGGCCGAATCAGCCCCAGCATTTT.

This chain connects TRBV19 to TRBJ1-1; D is possibly TRBD1 (6 bases). Trimming removed 3 bases from V and 3 bases from J, with 11 bases in between. There are 14 residues in the CDR3. Germline V gene lookup returns CDR1 LNHDA and CDR2 SQIVND (reference sequence). Here the CDR3 reads CASSMFPGDTEAFF. The CDR3 region has the DNA TGTGCCAGTAGTATGTTCCCAGGGGACACTGAAGCTTTCTTT.